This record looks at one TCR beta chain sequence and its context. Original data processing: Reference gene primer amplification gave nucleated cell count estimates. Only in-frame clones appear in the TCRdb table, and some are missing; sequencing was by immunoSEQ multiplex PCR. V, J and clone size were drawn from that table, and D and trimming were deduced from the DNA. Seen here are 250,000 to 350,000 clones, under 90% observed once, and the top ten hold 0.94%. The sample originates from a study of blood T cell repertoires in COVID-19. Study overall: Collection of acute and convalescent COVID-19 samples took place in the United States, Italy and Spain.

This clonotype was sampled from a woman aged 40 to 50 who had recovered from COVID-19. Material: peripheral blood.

CDR3: CASSLAQFTEQFF. The CDR3 DNA reads as TGTGCCAGCAGCTTAGCCCAGTTCACGGAGCAGTTCTTC. This chain links TRBV7-9 with TRBJ2-1; D call uncertain. The CDR3 runs 13 residues. The germline CDR1 and CDR2 sequences are SEHNR and FQNEAQ (reference sequence). Deletions cut 0 bases from V and 10 bases from J, with 10 bases between.